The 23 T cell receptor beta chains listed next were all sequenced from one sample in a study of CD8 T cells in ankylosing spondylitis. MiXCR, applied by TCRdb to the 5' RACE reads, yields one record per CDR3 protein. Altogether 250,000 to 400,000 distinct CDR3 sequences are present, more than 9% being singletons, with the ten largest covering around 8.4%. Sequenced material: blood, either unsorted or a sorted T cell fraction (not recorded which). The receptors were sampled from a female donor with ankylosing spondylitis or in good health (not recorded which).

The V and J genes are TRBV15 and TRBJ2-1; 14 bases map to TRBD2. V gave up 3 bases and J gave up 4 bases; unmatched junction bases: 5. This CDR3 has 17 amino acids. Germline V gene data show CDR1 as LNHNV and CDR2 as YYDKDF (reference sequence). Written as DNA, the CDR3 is TGTGCCACCAGCAGTGGACTAGCGGGAGGAACATACAATGAGCAGTTCTTC. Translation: CATSSGLAGGTYNEQFF. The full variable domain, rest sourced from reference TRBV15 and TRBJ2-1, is DAMVIQNPRYQVTQFGKPVTLSCSQTLNHNVMYWYQQKSSQAPKLLFHYYDKDFNNEADTPDNFQSRRPNTSFCFLDIRSPGLGDTAMYLCATSSGLAGGTYNEQFFGPGTRLTVL.

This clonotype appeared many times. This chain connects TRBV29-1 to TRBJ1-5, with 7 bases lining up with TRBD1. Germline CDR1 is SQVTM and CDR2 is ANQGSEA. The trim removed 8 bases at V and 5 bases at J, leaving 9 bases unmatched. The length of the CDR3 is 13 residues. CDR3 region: CSCKGARDQPQHF. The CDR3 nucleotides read TGCAGCTGTAAGGGGGCCCGAGATCAGCCCCAGCATTTT. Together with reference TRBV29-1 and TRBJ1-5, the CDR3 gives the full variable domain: SAVISQKPSRDICQRGTSLTIQCQVDSQVTMMFWYRQQPGQSLTLIATANQGSEATYESGFVIDKFPISRPNLTFSTLTVSNMSPEDSSIYLCSCKGARDQPQHFGDGTRLSIL.

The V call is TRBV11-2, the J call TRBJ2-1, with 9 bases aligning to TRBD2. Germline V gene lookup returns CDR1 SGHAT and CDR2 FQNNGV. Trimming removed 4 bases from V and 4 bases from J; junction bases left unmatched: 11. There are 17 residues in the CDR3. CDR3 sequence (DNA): TGTGCCAGCAGCTCCTTGCCCGCGGGAGGGTCTTACAATGAGCAGTTCTTC. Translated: CASSSLPAGGSYNEQFF. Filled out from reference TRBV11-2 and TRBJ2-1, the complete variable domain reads EAGVAQSPRYKIIEKRQSVAFWCNPISGHATLYWYQQILGQGPKLLIQFQNNGVVDDSQLPKDRFSAERLKGVDSTLKIQPAKLEDSAVYLCASSSLPAGGSYNEQFFGPGTRLTVL.

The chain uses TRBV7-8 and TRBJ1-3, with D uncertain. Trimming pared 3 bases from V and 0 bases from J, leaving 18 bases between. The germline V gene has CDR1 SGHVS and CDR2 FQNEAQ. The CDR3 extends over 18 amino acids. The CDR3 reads CASSLTPSGPISGNTIYF. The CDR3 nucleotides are TGTGCCAGCAGCTTGACGCCCTCCGGACCGATCTCTGGAAACACCATATATTTT. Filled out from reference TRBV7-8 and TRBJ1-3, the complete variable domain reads GAGVSQSPRYKVAKRGQDVALRCDPISGHVSLFWYQQALGQGPEFLTYFQNEAQLDKSGLPSDRFFAERPEGSVSTLKIQRTQQEDSAVYLCASSLTPSGPISGNTIYFGEGSWLTVV.

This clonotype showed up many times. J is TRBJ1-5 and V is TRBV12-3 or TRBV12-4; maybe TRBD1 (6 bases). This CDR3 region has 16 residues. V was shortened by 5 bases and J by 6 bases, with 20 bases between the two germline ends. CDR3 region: CASSTDPRGLVQPQHF. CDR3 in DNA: TGTGCCAGCAGTACGGATCCTCGGGGGCTTGTTCAGCCCCAGCATTTT.

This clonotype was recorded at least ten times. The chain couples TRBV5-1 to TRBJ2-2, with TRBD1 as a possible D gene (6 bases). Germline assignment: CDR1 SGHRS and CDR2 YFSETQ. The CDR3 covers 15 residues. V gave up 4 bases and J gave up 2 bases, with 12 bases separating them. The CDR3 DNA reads TGCGCCAGCAGCCCAGGACAGATCAACACCGGGGAGCTGTTTTTT. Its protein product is CASSPGQINTGELFF. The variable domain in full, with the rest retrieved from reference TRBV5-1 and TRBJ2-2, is KAGVTQTPRYLIKTRGQQVTLSCSPISGHRSVSWYQQTPGQGLQFLFEYFSETQRNKGNFPGRFSGRQFSNSRSEMNVSTLELGDSALYLCASSPGQINTGELFFGEGSRLTVL.

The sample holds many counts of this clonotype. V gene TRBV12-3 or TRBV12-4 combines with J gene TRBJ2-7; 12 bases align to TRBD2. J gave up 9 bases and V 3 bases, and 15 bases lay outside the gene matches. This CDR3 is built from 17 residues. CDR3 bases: TGTGCCAGCAGTTTCCGGACTAGCGGGACTTATGGTAGGGCGCAGTACTTC. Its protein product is CASSFRTSGTYGRAQYF.

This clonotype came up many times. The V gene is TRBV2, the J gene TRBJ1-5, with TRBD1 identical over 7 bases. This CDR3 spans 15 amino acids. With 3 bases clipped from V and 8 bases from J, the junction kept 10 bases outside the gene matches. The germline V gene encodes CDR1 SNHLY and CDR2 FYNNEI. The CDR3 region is CASSEFDRVGEPQHF. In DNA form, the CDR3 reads TGTGCCAGCAGTGAGTTCGACAGGGTAGGTGAGCCCCAGCATTTT.

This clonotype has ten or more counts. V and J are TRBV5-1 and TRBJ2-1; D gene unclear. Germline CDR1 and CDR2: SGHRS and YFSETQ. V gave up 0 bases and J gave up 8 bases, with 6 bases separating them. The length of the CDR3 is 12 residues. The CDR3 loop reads CASSLDRDEQFF. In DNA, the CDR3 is TGCGCCAGCAGCTTGGATCGGGATGAGCAGTTCTTC. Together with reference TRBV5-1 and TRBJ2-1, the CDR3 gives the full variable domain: KAGVTQTPRYLIKTRGQQVTLSCSPISGHRSVSWYQQTPGQGLQFLFEYFSETQRNKGNFPGRFSGRQFSNSRSEMNVSTLELGDSALYLCASSLDRDEQFFGPGTRLTVL.

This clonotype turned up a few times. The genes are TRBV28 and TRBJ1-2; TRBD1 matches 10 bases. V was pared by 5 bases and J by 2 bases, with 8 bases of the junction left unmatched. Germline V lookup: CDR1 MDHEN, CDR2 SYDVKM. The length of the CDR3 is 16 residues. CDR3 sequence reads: CASSPMGDRGNYGYTF. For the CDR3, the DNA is TGTGCCAGCAGTCCGATGGGGGACAGGGGAAACTATGGCTACACCTTC.

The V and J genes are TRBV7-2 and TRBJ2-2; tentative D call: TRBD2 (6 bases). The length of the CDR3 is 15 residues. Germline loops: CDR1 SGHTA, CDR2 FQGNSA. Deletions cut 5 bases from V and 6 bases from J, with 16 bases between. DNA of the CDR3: TGTGCCAGCAGCCCCGCGGGACGGAGTGCCGGGGAGCTGTTTTTT. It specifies CASSPAGRSAGELFF. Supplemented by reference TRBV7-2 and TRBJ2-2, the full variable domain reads GAGVSQSPSNKVTEKGKDVELRCDPISGHTALYWYRQSLGQGLEFLIYFQGNSAPDKSGLPSDRFSAERTGGSVSTLTIQRTQQEDSAVYLCASSPAGRSAGELFFGEGSRLTVL.

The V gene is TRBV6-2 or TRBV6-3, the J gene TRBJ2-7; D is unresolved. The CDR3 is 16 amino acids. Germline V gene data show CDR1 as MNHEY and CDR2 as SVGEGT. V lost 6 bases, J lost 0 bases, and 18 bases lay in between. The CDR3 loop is CASSRNPTRNSYEQYF. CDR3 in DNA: TGTGCCAGCAGCCGAAACCCCACACGGAACTCCTACGAGCAGTACTTC.

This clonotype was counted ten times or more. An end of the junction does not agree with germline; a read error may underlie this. In nucleotides, the CDR3 is TGCAGTGCGAGAGGGGGGTCCGGGCCCGACGGGTTCACAGATACGCAGTATTTT. Protein sequence: CSARGGSGPDGFTDTQYF. The V and J genes are TRBV20-1 and TRBJ2-3, with D perhaps assigned TRBD1 or TRBD2 (6 bases each). The CDR3 covers 18 residues. The germline V gene has CDR1 DFQATT and CDR2 SNEGSKA (reference sequence).

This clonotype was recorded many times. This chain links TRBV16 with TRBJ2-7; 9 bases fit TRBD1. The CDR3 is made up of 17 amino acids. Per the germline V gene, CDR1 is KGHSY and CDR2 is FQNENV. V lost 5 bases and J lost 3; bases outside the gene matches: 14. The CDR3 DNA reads TGTGCCAGCAGCGCTAGACCCGGACAGGGGAAAATCTACGAGCAGTACTTC. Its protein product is CASSARPGQGKIYEQYF.

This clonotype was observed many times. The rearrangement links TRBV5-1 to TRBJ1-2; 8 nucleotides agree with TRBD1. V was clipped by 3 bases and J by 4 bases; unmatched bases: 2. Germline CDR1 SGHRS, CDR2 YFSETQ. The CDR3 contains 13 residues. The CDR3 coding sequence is TGCGCCAGCAGCTCGCAGGGGGCCTATGGCTACACCTTC. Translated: CASSSQGAYGYTF.

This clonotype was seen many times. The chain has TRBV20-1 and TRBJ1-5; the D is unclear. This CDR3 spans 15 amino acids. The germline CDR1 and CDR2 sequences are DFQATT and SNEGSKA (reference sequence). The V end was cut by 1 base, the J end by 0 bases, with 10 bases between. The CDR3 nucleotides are TGCAGTGCTAGAGTCGGGAAATATAGCAATCAGCCCCAGCATTTT. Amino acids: CSARVGKYSNQPQHF.

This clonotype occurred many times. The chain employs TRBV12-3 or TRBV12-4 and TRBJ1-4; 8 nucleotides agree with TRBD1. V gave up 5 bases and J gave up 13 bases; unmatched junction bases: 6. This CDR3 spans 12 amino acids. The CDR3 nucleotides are TGTGCCAGCAGTCCGGGGACAGGAGGACTGTTTTTT. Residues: CASSPGTGGLFF.

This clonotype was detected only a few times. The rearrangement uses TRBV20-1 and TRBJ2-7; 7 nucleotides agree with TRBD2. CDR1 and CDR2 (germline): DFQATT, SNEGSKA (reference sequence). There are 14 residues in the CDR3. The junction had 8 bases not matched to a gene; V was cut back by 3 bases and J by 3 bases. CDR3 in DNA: TGCAGTGCTAGGGATCCAGCGGGGATCTACGAGCAGTACTTC. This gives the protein CSARDPAGIYEQYF.

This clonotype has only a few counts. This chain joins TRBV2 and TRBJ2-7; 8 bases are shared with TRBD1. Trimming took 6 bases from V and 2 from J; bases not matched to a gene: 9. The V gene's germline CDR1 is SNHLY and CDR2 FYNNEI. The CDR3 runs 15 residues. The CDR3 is CASSLRQGRPYEQYF. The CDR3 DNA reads TGTGCCAGCAGCCTTCGACAGGGGCGACCCTACGAGCAGTACTTC.

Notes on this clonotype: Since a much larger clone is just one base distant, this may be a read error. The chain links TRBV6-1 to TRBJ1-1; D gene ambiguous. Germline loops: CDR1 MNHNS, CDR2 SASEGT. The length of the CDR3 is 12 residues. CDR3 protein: CTSKAGYTEAFF. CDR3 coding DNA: TGTACCAGCAAGGCAGGCTACACTGAAGCTTTCTTT.

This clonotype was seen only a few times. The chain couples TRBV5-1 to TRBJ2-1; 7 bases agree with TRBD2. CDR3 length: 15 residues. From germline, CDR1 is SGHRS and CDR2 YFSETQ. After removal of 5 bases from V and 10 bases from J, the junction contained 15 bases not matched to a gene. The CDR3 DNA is TGCGCCAGCAGTAATCCAGCGGGGTCAGGTGGGGAGCAGTTCTTC. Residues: CASSNPAGSGGEQFF.

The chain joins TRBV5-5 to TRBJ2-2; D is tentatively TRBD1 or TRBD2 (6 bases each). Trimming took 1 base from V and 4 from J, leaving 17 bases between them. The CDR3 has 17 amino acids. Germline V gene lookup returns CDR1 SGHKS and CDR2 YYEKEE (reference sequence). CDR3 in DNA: TGTGCCAGCAGCTTGAAATTTAGAGGGGGAGGCACCGGGGAGCTGTTTTTT. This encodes CASSLKFRGGGTGELFF.

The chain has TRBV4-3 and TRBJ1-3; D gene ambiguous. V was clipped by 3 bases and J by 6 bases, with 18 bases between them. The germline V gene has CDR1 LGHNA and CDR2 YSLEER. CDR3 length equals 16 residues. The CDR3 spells CASSHGTANGENTIYF. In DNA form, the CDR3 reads TGCGCCAGCAGCCATGGTACGGCAAACGGGGAAAACACCATATATTTT.